The TCR beta chain under discussion was sequenced for a study of cytomegalovirus exposure and HLA in healthy donors. Study-wide findings and caveats: Researchers reported that a few CMV-associated chains were confirmed in vitro as CMV antigen-specific. For most subjects, TCR beta sequences were reported to predict HLA-A and HLA-B alleles with accuracy.

Comments on this clone: What it binds is not known.

Primers for the PCR totalled 60 Vbeta and 13 Jbeta. Clones were read by immunoSEQ multiplex PCR, and TCRdb kept only the in-frame ones, dropping some. The data show roughly 140,000 clones, 75% to 85% seen once. In germline, CDR1 is MNHEY, CDR2 SMNVEV (reference sequence). V shed 2 bases and J 6 bases; nucleotides not matched to a gene: 7. The CDR3 runs to 16 residues. The receptor comes from a woman younger than 35 in good health and CMV-seropositive. The material sequenced was PBMCs. The chain links TRBV27 to TRBJ2-3; 11 positions match TRBD2. The CDR3 DNA reads TGTGCCAGCAGTTTAGTCCTAGCGGGGGGCCGGGATACGCAGTATTTT. Translating it yields CASSLVLAGGRDTQYF.